The rows below give T cell receptor beta chains drawn from one sample of a study of beta chain features in type 1 diabetes. The protocol was immunoSEQ multiplex PCR, while the TCRdb copy is restricted to in-frame clones and leaves out a portion. Among 430,000 or so clones listed, roughly an eighth were seen once. What was sequenced was naive CD4+ T cells from blood. The receptors shown here come from a young woman in good health. The conserved cysteine and the conserved F or W are not part of the CDR3 here.

j_call v_call cdr3_aa
TRBJ2-7 TRBV7-2 ASSLANYEQY
TRBJ2-4 TRBV4-3 ASSQDLGNIQY
TRBJ1-1 TRBV13 ASRLGGGNPEAF
TRBJ2-4 TRBV5-1 ASSPQGQKNIQY
TRBJ1-1 TRBV5-4 ASSTRQGGTAEAF
TRBJ2-3 TRBV15 ATSKDRGVTDTQY
TRBJ2-1 TRBV9 ASSVATMASGSQYEQF
TRBJ2-2 TRBV5-1 ASSPESGSGELF
TRBJ1-5 TRBV2 ASSEQGIGNQPQH
TRBJ2-4 TRBV4-1 ASSQVVGNLAKNIQY
TRBJ2-3 TRBV18 ASSPGLRTTDTQY
TRBJ2-7 TRBV14 ASSQWRSSYEQY
TRBJ2-5 TRBV14 ASSRTHSETQY
TRBJ2-5 TRBV30 AWSVVGVETQY
TRBJ1-6 TRBV7-2 ASSSQQNSPLH
TRBJ2-1 TRBV2 ASSPTRGGSEQF
TRBJ2-1 TRBV7-2 ASSLLGGGIANEQF
TRBJ2-1 TRBV7-2 ASSLGLAGVGNEQF
TRBJ2-2 TRBV29-1 SVVGLSNTGELF
TRBJ2-3 TRBV7-3 ASSSLVGTSMD
TRBJ2-1 TRBV5-1 ASSLAAGSSYNEQF
TRBJ1-2 TRBV7-9 ASSSWGVFNYGYT
TRBJ1-2 TRBV7-2 ASSTLDGLYGYT
TRBJ2-7 TRBV7-6 ASSLGGRAAYEQY
TRBJ2-3 TRBV29-1 SVGRASDTDTQY